What follows describes a single T cell receptor beta chain. Its antigen is unknown. PCR primers comprised 60 Vbeta and 13 Jbeta primers. The data were produced by immunoSEQ multiplex PCR, yet TCRdb's version contains in-frame clones alone and is incomplete. The sample includes 98,000 or so clones, almost 80% of them seen just once. This record comes from a study of cytomegalovirus exposure and HLA in healthy donors. Overall study findings and caveats: Analyses of presence and absence presupposed an approximately uniform sequencing depth across donors. Previous analysis showed most TCR beta V segments were productive about 90% or about 30% of the time. Most subjects had HLA-A and HLA-B alleles reportedly predicted accurately by TCR beta sequences.

Trimming shortened V by 2 bases and J by 8 bases, and 20 bases separated the two germline ends. The length of the CDR3 is 16 residues. Germline CDR1 and CDR2: SGHTS and YDEGEE. Sequencing was performed on PBMCs. The sequence derives from a man between 60 and 75 years old in good health and CMV-seropositive. The chain employs TRBV5-8 and TRBJ2-4; D may be TRBD1 (7 bases). The CDR3 sequence is CASSLGQGVRRDIQYF. In DNA, the CDR3 is TGTGCCAGCAGCTTAGGGCAGGGGGTACGGAGGGACATTCAGTACTTC.